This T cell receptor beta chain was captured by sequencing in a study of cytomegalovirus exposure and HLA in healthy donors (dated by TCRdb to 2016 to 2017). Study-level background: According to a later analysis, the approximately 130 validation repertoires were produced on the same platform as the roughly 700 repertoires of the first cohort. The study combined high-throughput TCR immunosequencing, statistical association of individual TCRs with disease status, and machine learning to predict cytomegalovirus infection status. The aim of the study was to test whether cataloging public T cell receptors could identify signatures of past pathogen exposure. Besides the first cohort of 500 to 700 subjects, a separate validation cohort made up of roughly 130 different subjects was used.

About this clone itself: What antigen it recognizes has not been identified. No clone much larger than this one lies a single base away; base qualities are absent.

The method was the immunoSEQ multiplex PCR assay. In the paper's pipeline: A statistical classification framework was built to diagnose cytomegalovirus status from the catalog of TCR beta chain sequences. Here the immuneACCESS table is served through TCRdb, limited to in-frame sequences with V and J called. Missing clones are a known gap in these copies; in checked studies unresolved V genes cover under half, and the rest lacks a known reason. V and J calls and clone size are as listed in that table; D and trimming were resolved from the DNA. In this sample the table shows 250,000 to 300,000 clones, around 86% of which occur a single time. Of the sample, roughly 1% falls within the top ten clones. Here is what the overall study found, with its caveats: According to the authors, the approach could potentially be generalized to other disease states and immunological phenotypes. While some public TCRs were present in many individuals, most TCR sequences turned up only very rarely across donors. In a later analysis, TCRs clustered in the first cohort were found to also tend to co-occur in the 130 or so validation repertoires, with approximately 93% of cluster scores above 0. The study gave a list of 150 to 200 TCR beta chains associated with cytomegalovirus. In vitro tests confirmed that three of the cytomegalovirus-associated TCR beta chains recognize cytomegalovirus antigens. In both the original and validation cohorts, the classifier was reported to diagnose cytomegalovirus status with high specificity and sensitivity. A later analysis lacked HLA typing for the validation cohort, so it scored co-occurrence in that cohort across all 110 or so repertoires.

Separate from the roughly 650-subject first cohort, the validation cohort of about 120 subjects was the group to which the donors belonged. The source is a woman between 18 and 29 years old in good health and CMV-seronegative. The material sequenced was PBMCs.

In nucleotide form, the sequence is TGCGCCAGCAGAAAGGTGGGACAGAACACTGAAGCTTTCTTT. Its translation is CASRKVGQNTEAFF. The sequence joins TRBV4-1 to TRBJ1-1, with a weak D call of TRBD1 (6 bases match). The junction shows trimming of 6 bases on V and 1 base on J, plus 12 bases between the germline ends. Inclusive of the bounding cysteine and phenylalanine, the CDR3 is 14 residues long. Only the CDR3 portion is preserved as DNA: 42 bases, with reading frame beginning at the first base. Per the germline V gene, MGHRA is the CDR1 and YSYEKL is the CDR2.